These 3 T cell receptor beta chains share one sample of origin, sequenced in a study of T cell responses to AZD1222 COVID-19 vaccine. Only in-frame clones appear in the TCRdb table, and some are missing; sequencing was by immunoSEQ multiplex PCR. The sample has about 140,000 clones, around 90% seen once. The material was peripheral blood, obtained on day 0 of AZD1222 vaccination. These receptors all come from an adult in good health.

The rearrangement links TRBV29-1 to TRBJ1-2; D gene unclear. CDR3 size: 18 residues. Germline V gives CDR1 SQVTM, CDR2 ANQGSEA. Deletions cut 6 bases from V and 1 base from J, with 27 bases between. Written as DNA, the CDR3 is TGCAGCGTCGATATACGAAAGGGAGAAGCTCTCATTAACTATGGCTACACCTTC. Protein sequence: CSVDIRKGEALINYGYTF.

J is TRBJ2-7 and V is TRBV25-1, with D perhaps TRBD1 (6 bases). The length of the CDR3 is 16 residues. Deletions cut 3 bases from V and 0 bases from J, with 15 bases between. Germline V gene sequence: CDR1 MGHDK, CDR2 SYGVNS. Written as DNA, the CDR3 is TGTGCCAGCAGTGACCGACCAGGGGCTTACTCCTACGAGCAGTACTTC. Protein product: CASSDRPGAYSYEQYF.

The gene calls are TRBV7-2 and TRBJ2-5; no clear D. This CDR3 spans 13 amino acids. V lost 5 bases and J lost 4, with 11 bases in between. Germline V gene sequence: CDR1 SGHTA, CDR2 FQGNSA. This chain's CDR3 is CASSLWGSETQYF. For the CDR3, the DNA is TGTGCCAGCAGCCTGTGGGGATCAGAGACCCAGTACTTC.